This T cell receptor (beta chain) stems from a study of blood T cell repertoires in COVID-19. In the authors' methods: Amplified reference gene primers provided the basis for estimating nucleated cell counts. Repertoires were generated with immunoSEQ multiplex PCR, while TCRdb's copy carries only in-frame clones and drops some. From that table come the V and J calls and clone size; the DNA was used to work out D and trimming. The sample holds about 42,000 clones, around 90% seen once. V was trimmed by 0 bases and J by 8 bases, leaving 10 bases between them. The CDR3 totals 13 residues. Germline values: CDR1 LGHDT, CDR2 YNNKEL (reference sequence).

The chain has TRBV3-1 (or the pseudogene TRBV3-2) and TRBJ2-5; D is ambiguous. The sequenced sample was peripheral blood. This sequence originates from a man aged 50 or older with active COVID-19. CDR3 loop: CASSQDTKSTQYF. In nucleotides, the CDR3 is TGTGCCAGCAGCCAAGATACAAAATCCACCCAGTACTTC.